The source of this T cell receptor beta chain is a study of graft-versus-host responses after intestinal transplantation (dated by TCRdb to the early 2020s). Some background on the complete study: The transplants that recipients got were multivisceral, liver-intestinal, or isolated intestinal. All recipients received anti-thymocyte globulin induction followed by maintenance tacrolimus and steroids for 3 to 4 years. After intestinal transplantation, graft-versus-host and host-versus-graft alloreactive T cell clones were followed in the graft, circulation and bone marrow using bulk TCR-beta CDR3 sequencing. To identify alloreactive clones, pre-transplant mixed lymphocyte reaction products were sequenced and compared with unstimulated pre-transplant donor and recipient T cells. Of the 20 to 25 intestinal transplant recipients enrolled in the cohort, one of whom was a retransplant, a few patients without pretransplant specimens were excluded. Donor T cell macrochimerism was defined as a peak of at least 4% donor T cells among recipient peripheral blood mononuclear cells. Rather than going through the commercial service, samples from three later patients were sequenced in-house on an Illumina MiSeq and processed with MiXCR.

Deletion took 6 bases off V and 0 bases off J, with a span of 15 bases between the germline ends. CDR1 and CDR2 are read off the germline V gene as SNHLY and FYNNEI. The CDR3 has 15 amino acids, counting the end cysteine and valine. The entry retains the CDR3 DNA only, 45 bases that are in frame from base 1. On the study overall, not on this receptor specifically: GvH clones were detected in recipient bone marrow, and some appeared earlier in ileal mucosa or blood, consistent with an intestinal mucosal origin. The conclusions were limited by the relatively low number and heterogeneity of the intestinal transplant patients. Early after transplant, declines in HvG clones were associated with peak levels of circulating GvH clones. In patients with donor T cell macrochimerism, the allografts had high GvH to HvG T cell clonal ratios.

To prepare the library, the immunoSEQ multiplex PCR assay was applied. In most patients, genomic DNA was isolated using the Qiagen DNeasy Blood and Tissue Kit and sent frozen to Adaptive Biotechnologies for TCR sequencing. Adaptive Biotechnologies carried out high-throughput TCR-beta CDR3 sequencing of genomic DNA for most patients. The original pipeline was this. TCR sequencing data for approximately 17 patients were retrieved from Adaptive's ImmunoSEQ software; three other patients were processed with MiXCR and VDJtools. To correct CD4 versus CD8 sorting errors, any sequence found in both subsets at a frequency ratio below 5:1 was removed. CDR3 nucleotide sequences shared between donor and recipient were removed because their origin could not be assigned. At least 2-fold expansion over unstimulated cells and a minimum CFSE-low frequency of 0.002% (template counts) or 0.001% (read counts) were required for clones to be classified as alloreactive. Clones detected in sequenced pre-transplant spleen, lymph node, or MLR CFSE-low populations of the donor or recipient were defined as mappable. Cumulative frequency of alloreactive clones was calculated as a percentage of all sequences weighted by copy number. The table was pulled from immuneACCESS by TCRdb, which kept in-frame rearrangements only. Such tables lose some clones; where checked, under half of the loss comes from unresolved V genes, and the rest has no known cause. V and J calls and clone size are copied from that table; D and trimming were computed from the DNA. Present in this sample are tens of thousands of clones, 90% of which were seen just once. The ten biggest clones cover less than 5% of the sample.

As regards this clone: Which antigen it targets is not known. Base qualities were left out, and no much larger clone turns up one base away.

In light of the paper, this sample's time point label describes: cells obtained before transplantation from donor or recipient. CD3+CD4+ and CD3+CD8+ populations were FACS-sorted from unstimulated pre-transplant donor and recipient cells taken from spleen or lymph nodes. The receptor was isolated from a human donor who was the organ donor for an intestinal transplant. This material consisted of unstimulated CD8+ T cells sorted from spleen or lymph node cells, taken before transplant. The chain was built from TRBV2 and TRBJ2-7, with a weak D call of TRBD2 (6 bases match). The DNA reads as follows: TGTGCCAGCAGCCGGGGACTGTTAAGCTCCTACGAGCAGTACGTC. Its protein is CASSRGLLSSYEQYV.